This T cell receptor beta chain was retrieved from a study of blood T cell repertoires in COVID-19. Background on the study: PBMCs, B-cell-depleted T cells, or T cells provided the cDNA or gDNA that made up the material.

Original handling: Reference gene primer amplification in the assay estimated nucleated cell counts. Assay: immunoSEQ multiplex PCR; the TCRdb copy retains only in-frame clones and omits some. V, J and clone size are those of that table, while D and trimming were read from the DNA. The data contain roughly 140,000 clones, 70% to 90% of them singletons. The germline gives CDR1 LGHDT, CDR2 YNNKEL (reference sequence). The CDR3 has 15 amino acids. V was cut by 0 bases and J by 10 bases, with 16 bases left in between. Sequencing used peripheral blood. This TCR was sampled from an older woman with COVID-19, enrolled during active disease. The chain uses TRBV3-1 (or the pseudogene TRBV3-2) and TRBJ2-1; D gene ambiguous. The CDR3 DNA is TGTGCCAGCAGCCAAGACCCGCTGGCCGCAGTCGAGCAGTTCTTC. This codes for CASSQDPLAAVEQFF.